Presented here are 21 T cell receptor beta chains from one specimen sequenced in a study of blood T cell repertoires in COVID-19. Sequenced by immunoSEQ multiplex PCR; TCRdb stores in-frame clones only, minus some. Of 280,000 or so clones listed, approximately 85% are singletons. Sequenced sample: peripheral blood. These receptors came from a man younger than 30 with active or convalescent COVID-19.

The CDR3 sequence: CASRAGTGRNQPQHF. The CDR3 coding sequence is TGTGCCAGCAGGGCCGGGACAGGGAGGAATCAGCCCCAGCATTTT. The genes are TRBV2 and TRBJ1-5; 9 positions agree with TRBD1. After removal of 6 bases from V and 4 bases from J, the junction contained 7 bases not matched to a gene. CDR3 length: 15 amino acids. The V gene's germline CDR1 is SNHLY and CDR2 FYNNEI.

The V and J genes are TRBV20-1 and TRBJ1-1; maybe TRBD1 (5 bases). V was shortened by 3 bases and J by 0 bases, with 14 bases between the two germline ends. Germline V gene lookup returns CDR1 DFQATT and CDR2 SNEGSKA (reference sequence). This CDR3 has 15 amino acids. The CDR3 here is CSASSRGTVNTEAFF. For the CDR3, the DNA is TGCAGTGCTAGTAGTCGGGGGACGGTGAACACTGAAGCTTTCTTT.

The chain links TRBV19 to TRBJ1-6, with 7 positions matching TRBD1. Unmatched junction bases numbered 5, after V lost 8 bases and J lost 7 bases. Germline V CDR1 and CDR2: LNHDA, SQIVND (reference sequence). This CDR3 spans 13 amino acids. CDR3 coding DNA: TGTGCCAGTGAGGCAGGGGGAAATTCACCCCTCCACTTT. It yields the protein CASEAGGNSPLHF. Combining the CDR3 with reference TRBV19 and TRBJ1-6 gives the whole variable domain DGGITQSPKYLFRKEGQNVTLSCEQNLNHDAMYWYRQDPGQGLRLIYYSQIVNDFQKGDIAEGYSVSREKKESFPLTVTSAQKNPTAFYLCASEAGGNSPLHFGNGTRLTVT.

This clone has a single count. The chain links TRBV5-1 to TRBJ2-7; TRBD1 might be the D (6 bases). Trimming pared 4 bases from V and 2 bases from J, leaving 10 bases between. The germline CDR1 and CDR2 sequences are SGHRS and YFSETQ. The CDR3 is 13 amino acids. DNA for the CDR3: TGCGCCAGCAGCACAACAGGGACCTACGAGCAGTACTTC. Translation: CASSTTGTYEQYF.

The CDR3 region has the DNA TGTGCCAGCAGCGCGTTACAGGGGGCGTCCTACGAGCAGTACTTC. The encoded protein is CASSALQGASYEQYF. The chain couples TRBV7-9 to TRBJ2-7; the match to TRBD1 covers 9 bases. The CDR3 has 15 amino acids. Germline V CDR1 and CDR2: SEHNR, FQNEAQ (reference sequence). Trimming took 5 bases from V and 1 from J; bases not matched to a gene: 6. The full variable domain, in which reference TRBV7-9 and TRBJ2-7 provide the parts outside the CDR3, is DTGVSQNPRHKITKRGQNVTFRCDPISEHNRLYWYRQTLGQGPEFLTYFQNEAQLEKSRLLSDRFSAERPKGSFSTLEIQRTEQGDSAMYLCASSALQGASYEQYFGPGTRLTVT.

This chain uses TRBV12-5 with TRBJ1-2; 7 bases line up with TRBD1. CDR3 length: 17 amino acids. With V trimmed by 1 base and J by 0 bases, 8 bases remained unmatched. The germline V gene encodes CDR1 LGHNT and CDR2 FRNRAP. CDR3 residues: CASGLGPYRGTNYGYTF. In DNA, the CDR3 is TGTGCTAGTGGTTTGGGACCCTACAGGGGCACTAACTATGGCTACACCTTC.

CDR3 amino acids: CATRTAGEQYF. CDR3 DNA: TGTGCCACCCGGACAGCGGGAGAGCAGTACTTC. The chain employs TRBV10-3 and TRBJ2-7; possible D gene TRBD2, 7 bases. Per the germline V gene, CDR1 is ENHRY and CDR2 is SYGVKD. Deletions cut 10 bases from V and 7 bases from J, with 14 bases between. The CDR3 is 11 residues long.

The V call is TRBV18, the J call TRBJ1-1, with TRBD1 as a possible D gene (5 bases). Trimming stripped 3 bases from V and 5 bases from J, with 13 bases between. The CDR3 runs to 14 residues. Germline CDR1 reads KGHSH; CDR2 reads LQKENI. The CDR3 sequence: CASSPEGSGTEAFF. The CDR3 DNA reads TGTGCCAGCTCACCGGAGGGGAGTGGAACTGAAGCTTTCTTT. The whole variable domain, remainder taken from reference TRBV18 and TRBJ1-1, is NAGVMQNPRHLVRRRGQEARLRCSPMKGHSHVYWYRQLPEEGLKFMVYLQKENIIDESGMPKERFSAEFPKEGPSILRIQQVVRGDSAAYFCASSPEGSGTEAFFGQGTRLTVV.

The chain uses TRBV7-3 and TRBJ1-2; 9 bases match TRBD1. After removal of 0 bases from V and 6 bases from J, the junction contained 8 bases not matched to a gene. This CDR3 is 16 amino acids long. Germline-derived CDR1 and CDR2 are SGHTA and FQGTGA. This CDR3 is CASSLTPRTGVDGYTF. CDR3 coding DNA: TGTGCCAGCAGCTTAACGCCTCGGACAGGGGTCGATGGCTACACCTTC.

The chain has TRBV19 and TRBJ1-4; 10 nucleotides agree with TRBD1. The CDR3 runs 14 residues. Trimming removed 4 bases from V and 9 bases from J; junction bases left unmatched: 5. Germline CDR1 and CDR2: LNHDA and SQIVND (reference sequence). DNA of the CDR3: TGTGCCAGTAGTACCCTGGGACAGGGGAAAAAACTGTTTTTT. Its protein is CASSTLGQGKKLFF.

The V gene is TRBV3-1 (or the pseudogene TRBV3-2), the J gene TRBJ2-7, with D tentatively TRBD2 (5 bases). The CDR3 covers 15 residues. Trimming took 4 bases from V and 2 from J, leaving 15 bases between them. Germline V gene lookup returns CDR1 LGHDT and CDR2 YNNKEL (reference sequence). The CDR3 loop is CASSLRGDPTYEQYF. The CDR3 bases are TGTGCCAGCAGCCTTCGGGGAGACCCTACCTACGAGCAGTACTTC.

The J gene is TRBJ2-3, the V gene TRBV27; 7 bases line up with TRBD2. This CDR3 contains 15 residues. Germline CDR1 MNHEY, CDR2 SMNVEV (reference sequence). The J segment lost 7 bases and the V segment lost 0 bases, leaving 7 bases of the junction unmatched. The CDR3 nucleotides are TGTGCCAGCAGTTTATCCACACTAGCGAGGAATACGCAGTATTTT. Protein: CASSLSTLARNTQYF.

The chain joins TRBV12-2 to TRBJ1-1; TRBD1 reflects the table's D call only, with no check against the DNA. TRBV12-2 is a listed pseudogene. This CDR3 comprises 14 residues. CDR3 bases: TGTGCAAGTCGCTTTACATATCGGAACACTGAAGCTTTCTTT. Its translation: CASRFTYRNTEAFF.

In its sample, this clone was seen a few times. The J gene is TRBJ1-1, the V gene TRBV6-1; D gene uncertain. In germline, CDR1 is MNHNS, CDR2 SASEGT. V was cut by 2 bases and J by 4 bases, with 8 bases left in between. The CDR3 consists of 13 residues. The CDR3 region is CASSEWAGTEAFF. CDR3 DNA: TGTGCCAGCAGTGAATGGGCGGGCACTGAAGCTTTCTTT.

The table lists this clone with a count of one. The V and J genes are TRBV20-1 and TRBJ1-1; unclear D gene. Trimming shortened V by 7 bases and J by 5 bases, and 11 bases separated the two germline ends. The germline CDR1 and CDR2 sequences are DFQATT and SNEGSKA (reference sequence). This CDR3 comprises 11 residues. CDR3 DNA: TGCAGTGTCCCCGACGGGACTGAAGCTTTCTTT. Amino acids: CSVPDGTEAFF.

This clone has a single count. The chain uses TRBV5-1 and TRBJ1-2; D is possibly TRBD1 (6 bases). The CDR3 has 14 residues. Germline V gives CDR1 SGHRS, CDR2 YFSETQ. Trimming removed 4 bases from V and 5 bases from J, with 15 bases in between. This chain's CDR3 is CASSTTTGQYGYTF. Written as DNA, the CDR3 is TGCGCCAGCAGCACCACTACAGGGCAGTATGGCTACACCTTC.

The gene calls are TRBV5-4 and TRBJ2-5; D perhaps matches TRBD1 (6 bases). V was trimmed by 6 bases and J by 0 bases, leaving 12 bases between them. The CDR3 sequence is 14 residues long. From germline, CDR1 is SGHNT and CDR2 YYREEE (reference sequence). CDR3 bases: TGTGCCAGCACCAATGGGGGCGACCAAGAGACCCAGTACTTC. Its protein product is CASTNGGDQETQYF. Using reference TRBV5-4 and TRBJ2-5 for the parts outside the CDR3, the full variable domain is ETGVTQSPTHLIKTRGQQVTLRCSSQSGHNTVSWYQQALGQGPQFIFQYYREEENGRGNFPPRFSGLQFPNYSSELNVNALELDDSALYLCASTNGGDQETQYFGPGTRLLVL.

The J gene is TRBJ2-7, the V gene TRBV3-1 (or the pseudogene TRBV3-2), with 7 bases lining up with TRBD1. This CDR3 is 15 amino acids long. Germline values: CDR1 LGHDT, CDR2 YNNKEL (reference sequence). The V gene end was trimmed by 1 base and the J gene end by 0 bases; junction bases not matched to a gene: 3. CDR3 nucleotides: TGTGCCAGCAGCCAAGCCGACAGGGTCTCCTACGAGCAGTACTTC. This codes for CASSQADRVSYEQYF.

The chain carries TRBV29-1 and TRBJ2-1; 8 nucleotides line up with TRBD1. From germline, CDR1 is SQVTM and CDR2 ANQGSEA. This CDR3 has 15 residues. V shed 1 base, J shed 4 bases, and the junction held 6 bases outside the gene matches. CDR3: CSVEGGDRQYNEQFF. CDR3 coding DNA: TGCAGCGTTGAAGGCGGGGACAGGCAATACAATGAGCAGTTCTTC.

The genes are TRBV9 and TRBJ2-7, with a weak D call TRBD1 (5 bases). V lost 2 bases and J 3 bases, leaving 15 bases between the germline ends. The CDR3 is 15 amino acids. Germline V lookup: CDR1 SGDLS, CDR2 YYNGEE. The CDR3 sequence is CASSVSTAFIYEQYF. DNA of the CDR3: TGTGCCAGCAGCGTCTCGACAGCCTTTATCTACGAGCAGTACTTC.

The V and J genes are TRBV18 and TRBJ1-5, with a weak D call TRBD1 (5 bases). The CDR3 is made up of 15 amino acids. The V gene lost 3 bases and the J gene lost 2 bases, with 11 bases spanning the gap. Germline CDR1 and CDR2: KGHSH and LQKENI. In nucleotides, the CDR3 is TGTGCCAGCTCACCGGCAGGGCAGGGCAATCAGCCCCAGCATTTT. As protein: CASSPAGQGNQPQHF.